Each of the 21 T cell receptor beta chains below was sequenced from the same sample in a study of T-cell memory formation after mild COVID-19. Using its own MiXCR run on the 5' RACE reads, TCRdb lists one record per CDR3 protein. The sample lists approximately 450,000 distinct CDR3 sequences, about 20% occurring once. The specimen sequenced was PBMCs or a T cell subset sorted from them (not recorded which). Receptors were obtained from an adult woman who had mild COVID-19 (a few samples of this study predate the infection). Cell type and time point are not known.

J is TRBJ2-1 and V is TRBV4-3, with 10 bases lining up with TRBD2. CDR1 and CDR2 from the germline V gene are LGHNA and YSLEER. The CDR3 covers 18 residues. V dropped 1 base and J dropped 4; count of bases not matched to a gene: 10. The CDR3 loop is CASSQAVAGGPFYNEQFF. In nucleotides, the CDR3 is TGCGCCAGCAGCCAAGCCGTAGCGGGAGGCCCTTTTTACAATGAGCAGTTCTTC.

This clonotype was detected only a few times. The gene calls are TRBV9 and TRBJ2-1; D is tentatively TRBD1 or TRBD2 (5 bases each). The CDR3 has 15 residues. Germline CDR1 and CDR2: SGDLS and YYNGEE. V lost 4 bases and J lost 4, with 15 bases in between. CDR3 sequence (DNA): TGTGCCAGCAGCACGACAGAAGGCGGGTACAATGAGCAGTTCTTC. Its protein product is CASSTTEGGYNEQFF.

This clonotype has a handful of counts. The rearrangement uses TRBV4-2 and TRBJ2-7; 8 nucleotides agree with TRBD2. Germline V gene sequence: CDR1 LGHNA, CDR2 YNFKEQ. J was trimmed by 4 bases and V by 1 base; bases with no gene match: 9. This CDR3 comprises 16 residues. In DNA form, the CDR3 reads TGTGCCAGCAGCCAAGGTATTAGCGGGAAGCTGTACGAGCAGTACTTC. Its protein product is CASSQGISGKLYEQYF.

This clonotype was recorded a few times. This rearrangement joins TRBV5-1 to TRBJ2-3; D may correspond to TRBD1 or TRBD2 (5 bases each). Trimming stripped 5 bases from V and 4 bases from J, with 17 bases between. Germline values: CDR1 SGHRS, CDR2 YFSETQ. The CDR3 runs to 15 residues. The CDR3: CASRRGAGLSDTQYF. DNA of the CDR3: TGCGCCAGCAGACGAGGGGCAGGGTTATCAGATACGCAGTATTTT.

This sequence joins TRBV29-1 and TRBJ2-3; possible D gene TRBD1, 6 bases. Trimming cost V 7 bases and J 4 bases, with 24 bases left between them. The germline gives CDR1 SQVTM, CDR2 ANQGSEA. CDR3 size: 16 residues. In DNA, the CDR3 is TGCAGCGCCAACAACCGGGACACCCTGGGCGCAGATACGCAGTATTTT. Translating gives CSANNRDTLGADTQYF.

CDR3 sequence: CSVLTGEGYGYTF. CDR3 nucleotide sequence: TGCAGCGTGCTTACAGGGGAGGGCTATGGCTACACCTTC. The chain couples TRBV29-1 to TRBJ1-2; 7 bases match TRBD1. Germline lookup yields CDR1 SQVTM and CDR2 ANQGSEA. V shed 6 bases and J 4 bases; nucleotides not matched to a gene: 8. There are 13 residues in the CDR3.

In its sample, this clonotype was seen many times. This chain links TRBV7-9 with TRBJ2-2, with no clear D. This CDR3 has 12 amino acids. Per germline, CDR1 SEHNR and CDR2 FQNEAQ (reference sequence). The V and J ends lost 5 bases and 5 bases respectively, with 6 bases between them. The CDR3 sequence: CASSQATGELFF. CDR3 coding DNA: TGTGCCAGCAGCCAGGCTACCGGGGAGCTGTTTTTT.

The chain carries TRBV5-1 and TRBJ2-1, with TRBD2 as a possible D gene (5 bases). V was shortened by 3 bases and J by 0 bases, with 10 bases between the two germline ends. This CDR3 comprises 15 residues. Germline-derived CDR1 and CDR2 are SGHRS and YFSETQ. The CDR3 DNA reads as TGCGCCAGCAGCTCTATGACTAACTCCTACAATGAGCAGTTCTTC. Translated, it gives CASSSMTNSYNEQFF.

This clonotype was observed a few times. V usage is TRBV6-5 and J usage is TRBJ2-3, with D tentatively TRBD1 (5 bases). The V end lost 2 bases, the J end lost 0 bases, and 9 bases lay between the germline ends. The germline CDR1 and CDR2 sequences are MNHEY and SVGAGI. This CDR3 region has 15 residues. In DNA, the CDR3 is TGTGCCAGCAGTTACCATCGACAGAGCACAGATACGCAGTATTTT. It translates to CASSYHRQSTDTQYF.

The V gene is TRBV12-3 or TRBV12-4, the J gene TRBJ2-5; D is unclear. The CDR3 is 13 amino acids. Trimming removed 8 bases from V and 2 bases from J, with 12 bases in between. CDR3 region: CASDSPTQETQYF. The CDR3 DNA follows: TGTGCCAGCGACTCCCCCACACAAGAGACCCAGTACTTC.

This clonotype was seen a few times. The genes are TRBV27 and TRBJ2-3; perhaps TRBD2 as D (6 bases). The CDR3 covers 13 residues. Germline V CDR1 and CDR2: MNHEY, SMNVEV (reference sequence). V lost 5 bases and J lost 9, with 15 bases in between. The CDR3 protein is CASSDTGDTTQYF. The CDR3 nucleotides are TGTGCCAGCAGTGATACGGGGGATACGACGCAGTATTTT.

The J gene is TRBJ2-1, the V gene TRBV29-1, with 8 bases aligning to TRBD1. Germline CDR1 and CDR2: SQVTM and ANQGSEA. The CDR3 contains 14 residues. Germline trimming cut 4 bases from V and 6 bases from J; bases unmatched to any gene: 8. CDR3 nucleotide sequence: TGCAGCGTTGCCCCAGGGGGCCTTCTCAATGAGCAGTTCTTC. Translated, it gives CSVAPGGLLNEQFF.

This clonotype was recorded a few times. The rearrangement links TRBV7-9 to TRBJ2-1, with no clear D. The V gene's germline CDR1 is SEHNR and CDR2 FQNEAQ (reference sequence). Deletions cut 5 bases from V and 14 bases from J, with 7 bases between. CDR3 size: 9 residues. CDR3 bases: TGTGCCAGCAGCCCCTCAGAGTTCTTC. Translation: CASSPSEFF.

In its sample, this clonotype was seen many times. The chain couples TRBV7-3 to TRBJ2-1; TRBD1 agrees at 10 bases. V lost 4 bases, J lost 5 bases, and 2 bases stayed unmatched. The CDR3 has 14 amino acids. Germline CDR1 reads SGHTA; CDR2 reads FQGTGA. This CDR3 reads CASSSGQGHNEQFF. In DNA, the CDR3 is TGTGCCAGCAGCTCGGGACAGGGGCACAATGAGCAGTTCTTC.

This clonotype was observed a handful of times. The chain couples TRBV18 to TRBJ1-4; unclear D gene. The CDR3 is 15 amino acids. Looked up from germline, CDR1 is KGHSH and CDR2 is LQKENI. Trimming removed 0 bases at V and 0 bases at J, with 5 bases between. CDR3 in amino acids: CASSPPSATNEKLFF. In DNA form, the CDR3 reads TGTGCCAGCTCACCACCCAGTGCAACTAATGAAAAACTGTTTTTT. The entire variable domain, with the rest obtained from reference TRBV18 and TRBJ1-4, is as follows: NAGVMQNPRHLVRRRGQEARLRCSPMKGHSHVYWYRQLPEEGLKFMVYLQKENIIDESGMPKERFSAEFPKEGPSILRIQQVVRGDSAAYFCASSPPSATNEKLFFGSGTQLSVL.

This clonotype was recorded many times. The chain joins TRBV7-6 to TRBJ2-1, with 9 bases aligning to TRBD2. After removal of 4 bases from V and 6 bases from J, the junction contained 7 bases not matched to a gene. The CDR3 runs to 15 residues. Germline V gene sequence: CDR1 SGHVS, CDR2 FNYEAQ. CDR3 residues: CASSYAGGRFNEQFF. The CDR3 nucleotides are TGTGCCAGCAGCTACGCGGGGGGGCGGTTCAATGAGCAGTTCTTC.

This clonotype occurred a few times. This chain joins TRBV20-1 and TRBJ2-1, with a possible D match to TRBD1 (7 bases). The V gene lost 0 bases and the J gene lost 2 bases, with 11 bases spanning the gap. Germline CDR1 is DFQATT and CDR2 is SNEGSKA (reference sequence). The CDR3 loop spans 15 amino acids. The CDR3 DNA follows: TGCAGTGCTAGAGATCGGGGGACAGCCTACAATGAGCAGTTCTTC. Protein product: CSARDRGTAYNEQFF.

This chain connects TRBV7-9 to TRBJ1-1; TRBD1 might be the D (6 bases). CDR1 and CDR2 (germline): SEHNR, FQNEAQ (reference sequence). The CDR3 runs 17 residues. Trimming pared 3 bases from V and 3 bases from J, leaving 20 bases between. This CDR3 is CASSFPGRGEGDTEAFF. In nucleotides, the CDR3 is TGTGCCAGCAGCTTCCCCGGCAGGGGTGAAGGGGACACTGAAGCTTTCTTT.

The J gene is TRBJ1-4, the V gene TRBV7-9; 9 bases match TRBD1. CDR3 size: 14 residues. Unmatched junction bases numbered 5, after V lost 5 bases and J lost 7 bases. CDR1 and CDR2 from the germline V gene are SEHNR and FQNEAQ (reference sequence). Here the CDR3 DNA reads TGTGCCAGCAGCATCGGACAGGGGACTGAAAAACTGTTTTTT. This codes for CASSIGQGTEKLFF.

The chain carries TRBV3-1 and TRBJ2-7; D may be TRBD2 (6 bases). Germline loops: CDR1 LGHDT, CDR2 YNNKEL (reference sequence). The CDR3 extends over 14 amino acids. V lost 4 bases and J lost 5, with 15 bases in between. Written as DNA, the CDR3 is TGTGCCAGCAGCCTAGGAGGGCCGCGCGACGAGCAGTACTTC. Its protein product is CASSLGGPRDEQYF.

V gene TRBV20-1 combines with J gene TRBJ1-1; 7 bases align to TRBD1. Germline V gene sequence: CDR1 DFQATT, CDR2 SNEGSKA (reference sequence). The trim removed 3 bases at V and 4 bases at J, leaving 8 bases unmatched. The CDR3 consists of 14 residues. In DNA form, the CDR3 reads TGCAGTGCTAGGCCCACCCCAGGGGGCACTGAAGCTTTCTTT. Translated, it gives CSARPTPGGTEAFF.